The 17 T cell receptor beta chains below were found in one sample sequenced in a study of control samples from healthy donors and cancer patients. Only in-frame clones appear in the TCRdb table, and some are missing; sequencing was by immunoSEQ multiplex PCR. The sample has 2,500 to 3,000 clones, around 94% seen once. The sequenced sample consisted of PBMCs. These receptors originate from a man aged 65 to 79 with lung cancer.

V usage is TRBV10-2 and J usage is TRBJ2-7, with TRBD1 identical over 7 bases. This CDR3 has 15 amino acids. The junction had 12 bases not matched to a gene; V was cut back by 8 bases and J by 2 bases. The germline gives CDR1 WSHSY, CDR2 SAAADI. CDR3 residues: CASRLPGQKPYEQYF. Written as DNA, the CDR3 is TGCGCCAGCCGCCTCCCGGGACAGAAACCCTACGAGCAGTACTTC.

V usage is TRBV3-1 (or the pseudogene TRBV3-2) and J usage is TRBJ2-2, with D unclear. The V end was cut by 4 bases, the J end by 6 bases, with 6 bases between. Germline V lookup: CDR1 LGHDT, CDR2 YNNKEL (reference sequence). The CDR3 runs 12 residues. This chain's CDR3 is CASSPPSGELFF. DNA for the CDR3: TGTGCCAGCAGCCCCCCCTCCGGGGAGCTGTTTTTT.

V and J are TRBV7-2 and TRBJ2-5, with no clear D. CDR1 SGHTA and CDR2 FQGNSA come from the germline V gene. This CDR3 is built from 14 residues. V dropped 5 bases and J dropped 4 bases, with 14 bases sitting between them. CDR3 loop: CASSGPTVAETQYF. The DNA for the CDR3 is TGTGCCAGCAGCGGCCCGACGGTGGCAGAGACCCAGTACTTC. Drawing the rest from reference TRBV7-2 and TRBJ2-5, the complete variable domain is GAGVSQSPSNKVTEKGKDVELRCDPISGHTALYWYRQSLGQGLEFLIYFQGNSAPDKSGLPSDRFSAERTGGSVSTLTIQRTQQEDSAVYLCASSGPTVAETQYFGPGTRLLVL.

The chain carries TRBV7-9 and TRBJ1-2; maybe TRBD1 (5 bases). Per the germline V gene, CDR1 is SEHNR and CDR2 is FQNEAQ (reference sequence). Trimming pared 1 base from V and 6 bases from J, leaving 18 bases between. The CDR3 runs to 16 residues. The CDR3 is CASSLVVGTGEDGYTF. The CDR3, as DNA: TGTGCCAGCAGCTTAGTGGTAGGGACGGGCGAAGATGGCTACACCTTC.

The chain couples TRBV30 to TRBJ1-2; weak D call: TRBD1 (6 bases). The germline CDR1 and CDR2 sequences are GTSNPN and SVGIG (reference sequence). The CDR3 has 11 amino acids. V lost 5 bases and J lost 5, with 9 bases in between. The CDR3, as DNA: TGTGCCTGGGACAGGTGGTATGGCTACACCTTC. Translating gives CAWDRWYGYTF.

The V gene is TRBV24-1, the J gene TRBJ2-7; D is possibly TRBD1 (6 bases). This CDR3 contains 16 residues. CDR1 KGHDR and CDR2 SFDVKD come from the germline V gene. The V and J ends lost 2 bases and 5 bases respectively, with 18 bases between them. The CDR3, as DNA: TGTGCCACCAGTGATTCAGTCAGGGGCGCCTTAGACGAGCAGTACTTC. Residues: CATSDSVRGALDEQYF.

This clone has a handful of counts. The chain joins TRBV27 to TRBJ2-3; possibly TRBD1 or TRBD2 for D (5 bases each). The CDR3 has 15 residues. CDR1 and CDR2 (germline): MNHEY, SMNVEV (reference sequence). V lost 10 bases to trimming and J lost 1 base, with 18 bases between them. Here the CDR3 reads CATRGATPGTDTQYF. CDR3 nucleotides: TGTGCCACCCGAGGGGCCACGCCAGGCACAGATACGCAGTATTTT.

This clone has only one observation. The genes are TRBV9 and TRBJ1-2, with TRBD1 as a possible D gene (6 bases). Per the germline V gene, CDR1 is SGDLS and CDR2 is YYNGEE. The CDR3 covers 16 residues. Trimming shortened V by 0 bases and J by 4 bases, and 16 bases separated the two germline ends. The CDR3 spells CASSVATQGLGYGYTF. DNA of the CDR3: TGTGCCAGCAGCGTAGCTACACAGGGCCTCGGCTATGGCTACACCTTC.

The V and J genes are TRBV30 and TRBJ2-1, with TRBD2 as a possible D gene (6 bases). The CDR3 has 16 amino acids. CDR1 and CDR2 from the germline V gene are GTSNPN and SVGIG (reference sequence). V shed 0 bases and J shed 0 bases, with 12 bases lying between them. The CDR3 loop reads CAWSVPRGSSYNEQFF. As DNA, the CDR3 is TGTGCCTGGAGTGTCCCCCGGGGGAGCTCCTACAATGAGCAGTTCTTC.

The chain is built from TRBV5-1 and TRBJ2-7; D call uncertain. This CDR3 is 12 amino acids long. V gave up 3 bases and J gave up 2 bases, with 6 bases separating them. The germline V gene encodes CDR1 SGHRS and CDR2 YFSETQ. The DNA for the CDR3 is TGCGCCAGCAGCTCAGATACCTACGAGCAGTACTTC. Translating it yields CASSSDTYEQYF.

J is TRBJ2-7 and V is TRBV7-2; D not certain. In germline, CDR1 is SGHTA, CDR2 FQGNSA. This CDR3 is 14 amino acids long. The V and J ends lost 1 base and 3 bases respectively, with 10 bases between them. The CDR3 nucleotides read TGTGCCAGCAGCTTAGATCCCGGATTCTACGAGCAGTACTTC. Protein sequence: CASSLDPGFYEQYF.

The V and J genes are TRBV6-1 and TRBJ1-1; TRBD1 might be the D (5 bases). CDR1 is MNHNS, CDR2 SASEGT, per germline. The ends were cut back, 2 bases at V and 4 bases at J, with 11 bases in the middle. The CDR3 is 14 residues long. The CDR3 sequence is CASSERGRITEAFF. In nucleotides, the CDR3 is TGTGCCAGCAGTGAACGGGGCAGGATCACTGAAGCTTTCTTT.

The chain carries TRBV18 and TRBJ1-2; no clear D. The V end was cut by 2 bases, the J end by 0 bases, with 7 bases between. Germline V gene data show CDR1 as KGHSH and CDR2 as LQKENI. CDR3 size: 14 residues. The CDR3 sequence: CASSPKTANYGYTF. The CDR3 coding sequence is TGTGCCAGCTCACCAAAAACAGCTAACTATGGCTACACCTTC. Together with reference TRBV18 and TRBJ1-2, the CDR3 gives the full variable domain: NAGVMQNPRHLVRRRGQEARLRCSPMKGHSHVYWYRQLPEEGLKFMVYLQKENIIDESGMPKERFSAEFPKEGPSILRIQQVVRGDSAAYFCASSPKTANYGYTFGSGTRLTVV.

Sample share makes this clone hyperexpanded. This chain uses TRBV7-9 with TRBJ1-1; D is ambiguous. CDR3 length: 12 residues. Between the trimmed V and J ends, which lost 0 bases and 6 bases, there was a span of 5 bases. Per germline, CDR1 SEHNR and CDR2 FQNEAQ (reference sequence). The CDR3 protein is CASSLAGAEAFF. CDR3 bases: TGTGCCAGCAGCTTAGCGGGTGCTGAAGCTTTCTTT.

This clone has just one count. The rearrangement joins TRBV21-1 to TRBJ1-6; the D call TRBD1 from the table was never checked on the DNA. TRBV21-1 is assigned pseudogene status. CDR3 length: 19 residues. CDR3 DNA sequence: TGTGCCAGCAGCAAAGGAAGAGGGGACGAAAGGGGGTTTAATTCACCCCTCCACTTT. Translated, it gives CASSKGRGDERGFNSPLHF.

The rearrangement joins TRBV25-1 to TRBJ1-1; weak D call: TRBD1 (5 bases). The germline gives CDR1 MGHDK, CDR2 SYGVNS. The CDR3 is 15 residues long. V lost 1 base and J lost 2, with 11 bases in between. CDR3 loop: CASSEFSGPNTEAFF. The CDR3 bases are TGTGCCAGCAGTGAATTCTCGGGACCCAACACTGAAGCTTTCTTT. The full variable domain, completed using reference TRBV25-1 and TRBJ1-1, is EADIYQTPRYLVIGTGKKITLECSQTMGHDKMYWYQQDPGMELHLIHYSYGVNSTEKGDLSSESTVSRIRTEHFPLTLESARPSHTSQYLCASSEFSGPNTEAFFGQGTRLTVV.

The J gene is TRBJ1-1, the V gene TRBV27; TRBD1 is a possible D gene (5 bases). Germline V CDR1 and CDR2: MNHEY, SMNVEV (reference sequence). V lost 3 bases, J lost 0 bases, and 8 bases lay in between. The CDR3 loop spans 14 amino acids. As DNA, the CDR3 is TGTGCCAGCAGTTTGACAGCAATGAACACTGAAGCTTTCTTT. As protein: CASSLTAMNTEAFF.